Sequencing of this T cell receptor beta chain was carried out in a study of T cells in tuberculosis. Study details: The T cells targeted glucose monomycolate, a mycobacterial lipid, via CD1B.

Germline-derived CDR1 and CDR2 are GTSNPN and SVGIG (reference sequence). The CDR3 is 12 residues long. V shed 5 bases and J shed 1 base, with 5 bases lying between them. Indicated time point: new active TB diagnosis, blood taken before or within 7 days of starting treatment. Each patient had positive sputum smear microscopy and/or positive culture. Sequencing was performed with immunoSEQ multiplex PCR; in TCRdb, only in-frame clones are kept and a portion is missing. This sample has tens of thousands of clones, with around 96% found just once. Here the sequenced sample was PBMCs, taken at tuberculosis diagnosis. J is TRBJ1-4 and V is TRBV30; D call uncertain. The TCR comes from an adult with tuberculosis. The CDR3 loop reads CAWLLTNEKLFF. Written as DNA, the CDR3 is TGTGCCTGGCTCCTAACTAATGAAAAACTGTTTTTT.